These 14 T cell receptor beta chains were all obtained from the same sample, sequenced in a study of blood T cell repertoires in COVID-19. Libraries were prepared by immunoSEQ multiplex PCR; TCRdb keeps only in-frame clonotypes and omits some of them. The sample lists 100,000 to 150,000 clones, around 83% seen once, with about 3.3% in the top ten. The sequenced material came from peripheral blood. These receptor sequences come from an elderly woman with COVID-19, enrolled during active disease.

The chain employs TRBV19 and TRBJ1-2; 9 bases align to TRBD1. This CDR3 comprises 13 residues. V gave up 7 bases and J gave up 3 bases; unmatched junction bases: 3. Per the germline V gene, CDR1 is LNHDA and CDR2 is SQIVND (reference sequence). The CDR3 sequence: CASTRTGDYGYTF. The CDR3 DNA reads TGTGCCAGTACTCGGACAGGGGACTATGGCTACACCTTC.

This clone was recorded only once. The rearrangement uses TRBV4-2 and TRBJ2-2; TRBD2 is a possible D gene (5 bases). V was clipped by 5 bases and J by 0 bases, with 13 bases between them. This CDR3 has 16 residues. Germline assignment: CDR1 LGHNA and CDR2 YNFKEQ. The DNA of the CDR3 is TGTGCCAGCAGCGTACGGGAAGCCTCGAACACCGGGGAGCTGTTTTTT. Translation gives CASSVREASNTGELFF.

V usage is TRBV11-3 and J usage is TRBJ1-5; 11 nucleotides match TRBD1. Germline assignment: CDR1 SGHNT and CDR2 YENEEA. CDR3 length equals 19 residues. Trimming cost V 0 bases and J 1 base; bases outside gene matches: 8. The CDR3 sequence is CASSLEVNRDRGSNQPQHF. The CDR3 DNA is TGTGCCAGCAGCTTAGAGGTCAACCGGGACAGGGGGAGCAATCAGCCCCAGCATTTT.

The chain combines TRBV5-1 with TRBJ1-6; weak D call: TRBD1 (6 bases). The ends were cut back, 4 bases at V and 7 bases at J, with 15 bases in the middle. Germline lookup yields CDR1 SGHRS and CDR2 YFSETQ. The CDR3 spans 15 residues. The CDR3 nucleotides read TGCGCCAGCAGCCTGGAGGTCACAGGGAATTCACCCCTCCACTTT. Translation: CASSLEVTGNSPLHF.

The J gene is TRBJ1-3, the V gene TRBV28, with D maybe TRBD1 (6 bases). The CDR3 is made up of 15 amino acids. Germline CDR1 is MDHEN and CDR2 is SYDVKM. The V gene lost 7 bases and the J gene lost 7 bases, with 20 bases spanning the gap. The CDR3 DNA follows: TGTGCCAGCACCCTCCGGGATCGAAGGGGGAACACCATATATTTT. This codes for CASTLRDRRGNTIYF.

The chain employs TRBV7-8 and TRBJ1-1, with D unresolved. The CDR3 runs 14 residues. V shed 1 base and J shed 0 bases, with 6 bases lying between them. Per the germline V gene, CDR1 is SGHVS and CDR2 is FQNEAQ. CDR3 residues: CASSLGQLNTEAFF. The CDR3, as DNA: TGTGCCAGCAGCTTAGGACAATTGAACACTGAAGCTTTCTTT.

The V and J genes are TRBV11-2 and TRBJ2-7, with D perhaps matching TRBD1 (6 bases). Germline loops: CDR1 SGHAT, CDR2 FQNNGV. CDR3 size: 14 residues. V lost 5 bases and J 3 bases, leaving 14 bases between the germline ends. This CDR3 is CASSPRQAHYEQYF. The CDR3 region has the DNA TGTGCCAGCAGCCCGCGACAGGCCCACTACGAGCAGTACTTC. The full variable domain, completed using reference TRBV11-2 and TRBJ2-7, is EAGVAQSPRYKIIEKRQSVAFWCNPISGHATLYWYQQILGQGPKLLIQFQNNGVVDDSQLPKDRFSAERLKGVDSTLKIQPAKLEDSAVYLCASSPRQAHYEQYFGPGTRLTVT.

This chain joins TRBV19 and TRBJ2-6, with TRBD1 identical over 10 bases. CDR1 and CDR2 from the germline V gene are LNHDA and SQIVND (reference sequence). V lost 4 bases, J lost 2 bases, and 11 bases stayed unmatched. The CDR3 runs 19 residues. CDR3 sequence reads: CASSRFGGQGMTGANVLTF. CDR3 coding DNA: TGTGCCAGTAGTAGATTCGGGGGACAGGGGATGACTGGGGCCAACGTCCTGACTTTC.

This chain links TRBV4-3 with TRBJ1-2, with 9 bases that match TRBD1. V shed 4 bases and J 6 bases; nucleotides not matched to a gene: 9. The CDR3 consists of 15 residues. Germline CDR1 and CDR2: LGHNA and YSLEER. CDR3 DNA: TGCGCCAGCAGCCGTGGGGGACAGGGATTGGATGGCTACACCTTC. Translation: CASSRGGQGLDGYTF.

The gene calls are TRBV6-5 and TRBJ1-5; 7 bases agree with TRBD1. There are 13 residues in the CDR3. Germline CDR1 MNHEY, CDR2 SVGAGI. J gave up 6 bases and V 6 bases, and 5 bases lay outside the gene matches. The CDR3, as DNA: TGTGCCAGCAGCCAGGGGGTCAGTCAGCCCCAGCATTTT. This codes for CASSQGVSQPQHF.

The chain employs TRBV5-4 and TRBJ2-7; TRBD1 agrees at 9 bases. Germline values: CDR1 SGHNT, CDR2 YYREEE (reference sequence). The junction had 8 bases not matched to a gene; V was cut back by 6 bases and J by 1 base. The CDR3 totals 15 residues. The CDR3 here is CASTTGTGKSYEQYF. CDR3 nucleotides: TGTGCCAGCACTACCGGGACAGGGAAGTCCTACGAGCAGTACTTC. Full variable domain (missing parts from reference TRBV5-4 and TRBJ2-7): ETGVTQSPTHLIKTRGQQVTLRCSSQSGHNTVSWYQQALGQGPQFIFQYYREEENGRGNFPPRFSGLQFPNYSSELNVNALELDDSALYLCASTTGTGKSYEQYFGPGTRLTVT.

The CDR3 protein is CATSRDWSGSHPEQFF. Here the CDR3 DNA reads TGTGCCACCAGCAGAGATTGGAGCGGGAGTCACCCTGAGCAGTTCTTC. The gene calls are TRBV15 and TRBJ2-1; the match to TRBD2 covers 8 bases. The V segment lost 0 bases and the J segment 9 bases; nucleotides outside the gene matches: 10. The V gene's germline CDR1 is LNHNV and CDR2 YYDKDF (reference sequence). This CDR3 is 16 amino acids long. Filled out from reference TRBV15 and TRBJ2-1, the complete variable domain reads DAMVIQNPRYQVTQFGKPVTLSCSQTLNHNVMYWYQQKSSQAPKLLFHYYDKDFNNEADTPDNFQSRRPNTSFCFLDIRSPGLGDTAMYLCATSRDWSGSHPEQFFGPGTRLTVL.

This chain links TRBV7-2 with TRBJ1-4, with unresolved D. In germline, CDR1 is SGHTA, CDR2 FQGNSA. The V end was cut by 8 bases, the J end by 8 bases, with 18 bases between. The length of the CDR3 is 14 residues. The DNA of the CDR3 is TGTGCCAGCGCCACGAGAGGCGCCGAGGAAAAACTGTTTTTT. It codes for CASATRGAEEKLFF.

The chain recombines TRBV11-2 with TRBJ2-1; D perhaps matches TRBD2 (5 bases). V was clipped by 1 base and J by 7 bases, with 8 bases between them. Looked up from germline, CDR1 is SGHAT and CDR2 is FQNNGV. The CDR3 loop spans 13 amino acids. CDR3 amino acids: CASSLGGGNEQFF. CDR3 nucleotide sequence: TGTGCCAGCAGCTTAGGAGGCGGGAATGAGCAGTTCTTC.